A single TCR beta chain is shown here with its context. The antigen is unknown. The data stem from a study of graft-versus-host responses after intestinal transplantation. The wider study: Recipients got multivisceral, liver-intestinal, or isolated intestinal transplants. Anti-thymocyte globulin was used for induction in all recipients, who then took tacrolimus and steroids for about 3 years.

Germline lookup yields CDR1 SGHRS and CDR2 YFSETQ. This CDR3 spans 18 amino acids. V shed 0 bases, J shed 2 bases, and the junction held 11 bases outside the gene matches. Assay used: immunoSEQ multiplex PCR; TCRdb lists only in-frame clones, some missing. The data contain around 110,000 clones, 90% of them singletons. Study-wide points: GvH clonotypes were identified within recipient marrow, with a subset emerging first in ileum or blood. Early post-transplant HvG declines showed an association with peak circulating GvH clone levels.

This material consisted of unstimulated CD4+ T cells sorted from spleen or lymph node cells, taken before intestinal transplant. The receptor's source is a human donor who received an intestinal transplant. The V call is TRBV5-1, the J call TRBJ1-2, with TRBD1 identical over 9 bases. CDR3 DNA: TGCGCCAGCAGCTTGGCCCCGGGACAGGGTACATTCAACTATGGCTACACCTTC. Its translation is CASSLAPGQGTFNYGYTF.